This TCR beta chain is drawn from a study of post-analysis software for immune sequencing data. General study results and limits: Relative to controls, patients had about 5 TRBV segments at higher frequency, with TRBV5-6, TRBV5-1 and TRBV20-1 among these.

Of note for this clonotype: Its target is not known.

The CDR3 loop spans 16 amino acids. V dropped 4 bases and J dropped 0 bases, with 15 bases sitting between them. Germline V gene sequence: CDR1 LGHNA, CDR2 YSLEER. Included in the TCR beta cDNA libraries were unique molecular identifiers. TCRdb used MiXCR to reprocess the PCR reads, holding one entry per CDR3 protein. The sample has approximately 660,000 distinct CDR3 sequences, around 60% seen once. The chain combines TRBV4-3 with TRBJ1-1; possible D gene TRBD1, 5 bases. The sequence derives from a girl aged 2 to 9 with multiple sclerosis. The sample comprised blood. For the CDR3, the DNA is TGCGCCAGCAGCCCCCATGGGACGGCGATGAACACTGAAGCTTTCTTT. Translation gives CASSPHGTAMNTEAFF.